Sequencing of this T cell receptor beta chain was carried out in a study of T-cell reconstitution after alpha-beta-depleted transplantation in children. Notes on the study in general: Expanded clones from the graft, numbering several hundred, reportedly supplied alpha-beta T cells about two months after transplant.

This clonotype was seen a single time. The antigen remains undetermined. Molecular barcoding with unique molecular identifiers was used for the TCRbeta library. TCRdb redid the calling of the PCR reads with MiXCR, one entry per CDR3 protein. The sample carries under 750,000 distinct CDR3 sequences, 23% recorded once. The germline CDR1 and CDR2 sequences are MDHEN and SYDVKM. The CDR3 is made up of 17 amino acids. V dropped 5 bases and J dropped 1 base, with 20 bases sitting between them. This sample comprised PBMCs, mostly from graft donor cells, obtained 360 days after TCRalphabeta/CD19-depleted stem cell transplant. The J gene is TRBJ1-1, the V gene TRBV28; D ambiguous. The receptor was isolated from a boy in the first two years of life who had a stem cell transplant for acute myeloid leukemia, so the T cells may come from the graft donor. CDR3: CASSPAMRSDPNTEAFF. The DNA of the CDR3 is TGTGCCAGCAGTCCCGCGATGAGGAGCGACCCGAACACTGAAGCTTTCTTT. Using reference TRBV28 and TRBJ1-1 for the parts outside the CDR3, the full variable domain is DVKVTQSSRYLVKRTGEKVFLECVQDMDHENMFWYRQDPGLGLRLIYFSYDVKMKEKGDIPEGYSVSREKKERFSLILESASTNQTSMYLCASSPAMRSDPNTEAFFGQGTRLTVV.